The clone carrying this T cell receptor (beta chain) appeared a few times. The antigen is unknown. This sample is drawn from a study of regulatory T cells in long-lasting Graves disease. Study-level points and caveats: Segments TRBV28, TRBJ1-2 and TRBJ2-5 showed preferential usage in persistent disease. Persistent Graves' disease cases displayed lower TCR diversity than newly diagnosed ones.

The time point denotes: persistent/refractory GD, antithyroid drugs over 5 years with positive TRAb. Extracted RNA from PBMCs served as the source of the TCR library. Xi'an, China, was home to the endocrinology department that provided patients. Peripheral blood, roughly 8.1 milliliters of it, was drawn into EDTA tubes. The V and J ends lost 5 bases and 0 bases respectively, with 10 bases between them. CDR1 and CDR2 from the germline V gene are SEHNR and FQNEAQ (reference sequence). The CDR3 extends over 14 amino acids. iRepertoire HTBI primers and Arm-PCR of CDR3 regions built TCR beta libraries. TCRdb re-called the multiplex PCR reads through MiXCR, storing one row per CDR3 protein. The data show roughly 500,000 distinct CDR3 sequences, with less than 25% seen just once and approximately 8% held by the top ten.

The receptor was isolated from a female donor with Graves disease. Material: peripheral blood mononuclear cells (PBMCs), obtained when the disease was refractory, from a patient treated with antithyroid drugs. This chain joins TRBV7-9 and TRBJ2-5; D gene unclear. CDR3 nucleotides: TGTGCCAGCAGCCTCCCGGCGTACCAAGAGACCCAGTACTTC. Its protein is CASSLPAYQETQYF.